This T cell receptor beta chain was obtained from a study of cytomegalovirus exposure and HLA in healthy donors. The CDR3 covers 15 residues. The germline CDR1 and CDR2 sequences are SGHNT and YYREEE (reference sequence). V gave up 4 bases and J gave up 2 bases, with 15 bases separating them. PCR used 60 Vbeta primers and 13 Jbeta primers. Profiling relied on immunoSEQ multiplex PCR, and the TCRdb table lists in-frame clones only, not all of them. The table includes 90,000 to 120,000 clones, roughly 87% detected once. Sample: PBMCs. This receptor was identified in a man aged 25 to 40 in good health and CMV-seropositive. J is TRBJ2-5 and V is TRBV5-4, with D perhaps TRBD2 (6 bases). Written as DNA, the CDR3 is TGTGCCAGCAGCCGGGAGCGGATGGGGCAAGAGACCCAGTACTTC. Amino acid sequence: CASSRERMGQETQYF.